The entry that follows covers one T cell receptor (beta chain) sequence. Its antigen is not identified. The data belong to a study of shared clonotypes between healthy human individuals. About the study: Every donor yielded three CD4 naive, three CD4 memory, two CD8 naive and one CD8 memory plate. Study observations and caveats: About 5% of naive CD4 clonotypes were shared across a few donors.

TCRdb's copy holds only in-frame clones and misses some; the assay was immunoSEQ multiplex PCR. This sample carries 2 million to 2.5 million clones, 95% of them seen once, and the ten largest clones take 0.1% to 0.15%. Investigators divided CD4+ cells into CD45RA+ naive and CD45RA-negative memory subsets. The CDR3 has 14 residues. Per the germline V gene, CDR1 is SGHTA and CDR2 is FQGNSA. V shed 5 bases and J shed 3 bases, with 13 bases lying between them. The sequence was obtained from a man aged 18 to 35 in good health. The sequencing sample was made of naive CD4+ T cells sorted from blood. Regarding subset: CD45RA+ positively selected. The gene calls are TRBV7-2 and TRBJ1-1, with D perhaps TRBD1 (5 bases). The CDR3 region is CASSIRWGDTEAFF. As DNA, the CDR3 is TGTGCCAGCAGCATCCGTTGGGGGGACACTGAAGCTTTCTTT.